The entry below describes one T cell receptor (beta chain). Antigen unknown. This sample was included in a study of siplizumab effects on memory and regulatory T cells. Study-level points and caveats: The study found that siplizumab significantly reduced alloreactive sequences traceable to unstimulated CD4+ memory cells.

The data were produced by immunoSEQ multiplex PCR, yet TCRdb's version contains in-frame clones alone and is incomplete. The profile shows around 77,000 clones, 75% to 95% of them singletons. Sequenced sample: CD8+ T cells sorted from blood. The TCR sequence derives from a human donor in good health.

CDR3 nucleotide sequence: TGCAGCGCCCTAGCGGGGGGAACCTACGAGCAGTACTTC. Translating it yields CSALAGGTYEQYF. V and J are TRBV29-1 and TRBJ2-7, with TRBD2 matching 11 bases. The germline gives CDR1 SQVTM, CDR2 ANQGSEA. V was clipped by 7 bases and J by 2 bases; unmatched bases: 4. This CDR3 is built from 13 residues.